These T cell receptor beta chains were read from a single sample in a study of T cell responses to AZD1222 COVID-19 vaccine. Method: immunoSEQ multiplex PCR; TCRdb's copy keeps in-frame clones and lacks some. The sample consists of roughly 180,000 clones, roughly 92% of them appearing once. The sample was peripheral blood, taken 28 days after the second AZD1222 dose. These receptors came from an adult who received the AZD1222 COVID-19 vaccine. CDR3s include the opening cysteine and the closing phenylalanine or tryptophan. A D gene is named only where the DNA matches it firmly. Clone size appears in some rows only: once, few, many, or a class for an expanded clone.

>TRBV21-1|-|TRBJ2-7|-
CASSKNPKSGRRGEQYF
TGTGCCAGCAGCAAAAACCCCAAGAGCGGGAGGCGGGGCGAGCAGTACTTC
>TRBV24-1|-|TRBJ1-1|-
CATSDCPLMNTEAFF
TGTGCCACCAGTGACTGTCCACTTATGAACACTGAAGCTTTCTTT
>TRBV6-5|TRBD1|TRBJ1-2|-
CASTETMGQHYGYTF
TGTGCCAGCACCGAAACTATGGGACAGCACTATGGCTACACCTTC
>TRBV5-1|-|TRBJ2-5|-
CASSSGVGWKQETQYF
TGCGCCAGCAGCTCTGGGGTAGGCTGGAAACAAGAGACCCAGTACTTC
>TRBV18|-|TRBJ1-5|-
CASSPGPGGNQPQHF
TGTGCCAGCTCACCTGGACCCGGAGGCAATCAGCCCCAGCATTTT
>TRBV28|-|TRBJ2-7|-
CASSLIGYEQYF
TGTGCCAGCAGTTTAATCGGCTACGAGCAGTACTTC
>TRBV5-1|-|TRBJ1-1|-
CASRYGTDEAFF
TGCGCCAGCAGATACGGGACGGATGAAGCTTTCTTT
>TRBV9|-|TRBJ2-5|-
CASSASNAEETQYF
TGTGCCAGCAGCGCTTCTAACGCGGAGGAGACCCAGTACTTC
>TRBV15|TRBD2|TRBJ2-3|-
CATSGGGGRQDTQYF
TGTGCCACCAGCGGCGGGGGGGGGAGGCAAGATACGCAGTATTTT
>TRBV29-1|TRBD2|TRBJ2-7|-
CSVSGTSGYEQYF
TGCAGCGTGTCCGGGACTAGCGGGTACGAGCAGTACTTC
>TRBV30|-|TRBJ1-1|-
CAWTGLGDNTEAFF
TGTGCCTGGACTGGGTTAGGGGATAACACTGAAGCTTTCTTT
>TRBV11-2|-|TRBJ1-1|-
CASSLLGDAFF
TGTGCCAGCAGCTTATTAGGCGACGCTTTCTTT
>TRBV7-9|-|TRBJ1-1|-
CASSLGGLNTEAFF
TGTGCCAGCAGCTTGGGCGGGTTGAACACTGAAGCTTTCTTT
>TRBV9|TRBD2|TRBJ2-1|-
CASSVGLAGASSYNEQFF
TGTGCCAGCAGCGTAGGTCTAGCGGGTGCTAGCTCCTACAATGAGCAGTTCTTC
>TRBV15|-|TRBJ2-1|once
CATSREGREQFF
TGTGCCACCAGCAGAGAGGGTCGCGAGCAGTTCTTC
>TRBV28|TRBD1|TRBJ1-2|-
CASSKGQNYGYTF
TGTGCCAGCAGCAAGGGACAGAACTATGGCTACACCTTC
>TRBV7-3|-|TRBJ2-2|-
CASSLGKTGELFF
TGTGCCAGCAGCTTGGGGAAAACCGGGGAGCTGTTTTTT
>TRBV7-3|-|TRBJ2-1|-
CASSFTGPLSSYNEQFF
TGTGCCAGCAGCTTCACAGGGCCACTTAGCTCCTACAATGAGCAGTTCTTC
>TRBV7-9|-|TRBJ1-2|-
CASSLVQEDGYTF
TGTGCCAGCAGCTTAGTACAGGAGGATGGCTACACCTTC
>TRBV29-1|-|TRBJ2-7|-
CSVEARTSLEQYF
TGCAGCGTTGAAGCCCGAACTTCCCTCGAGCAGTACTTC
>TRBV24-1|-|TRBJ2-3|-
CATSDLRRGTQYF
TGTGCCACCAGTGATTTGCGACGGGGTACGCAGTATTTT
>TRBV12-3/TRBV12-4|-|TRBJ2-5|-
CASGLLVQETQYF
TGTGCCAGCGGGTTATTGGTGCAAGAGACCCAGTACTTC
>TRBV10-3|TRBD1|TRBJ1-2|once
CASQGSYGYTF
TGTGCCTCACAGGGGAGCTATGGCTACACCTTC
>TRBV4-1|TRBD2|TRBJ2-7|once
CASSQDLAGGYEQYF
TGCGCCAGCAGCCAAGATCTAGCGGGAGGTTACGAGCAGTACTTC
>TRBV6-2/TRBV6-3|TRBD1|TRBJ2-1|-
CASSKTGTGSYNEQFF
TGTGCCAGCAGTAAGACCGGGACAGGTTCCTACAATGAGCAGTTCTTC
>TRBV2|TRBD1|TRBJ2-5|-
CASRAGTGEAETQYF
TGTGCCAGCAGGGCCGGGACAGGGGAAGCGGAGACCCAGTACTTC
>TRBV27|-|TRBJ1-6|-
CASKPSWGLDSPLHF
TGTGCCAGCAAACCCTCCTGGGGCCTGGATTCACCCCTCCACTTT
>TRBV27|TRBD2|TRBJ2-2|-
CASTWTSGAGELFF
TGTGCCAGCACCTGGACTAGCGGGGCCGGGGAGCTGTTTTTT